This TCR beta chain comes out of a study of T cell repertoires in cytomegalovirus infection. Trimming cost V 6 bases and J 4 bases; bases outside gene matches: 11. The CDR3 is 16 residues long. Germline CDR1 reads MDHEN; CDR2 reads SYDVKM. TCRdb redid the calling of the reads with MiXCR, one entry per CDR3 protein. The sample yields approximately 500,000 distinct CDR3 sequences, 16% seen once. The chain links TRBV28 to TRBJ2-7; the match to TRBD2 covers 11 bases. This clonotype was sampled from a human donor in good health (CMV status not recorded). Some clones in this sample may be carry-over from other donors' samples. Source material: CD8+ T cells from PBMCs. CDR3 DNA: TGTGCCAGCAGGGAACAACTAGCGGGAGACCGGTACGAGCAGTACTTC. Translation: CASREQLAGDRYEQYF.